These T cell receptor beta chains were read from a single sample in a study of T cells in narcolepsy. Produced via immunoSEQ multiplex PCR; TCRdb's table is partial and in-frame only. Of more than 25,000 clones listed, less than 85% are singletons. The sample taken for sequencing was memory (CD45RA-) CD4+ T cells from blood. Receptors were obtained from a human donor in good health. CDR3s include the opening cysteine and the closing phenylalanine or tryptophan. D genes are given only for firm matches. Part of the rows lack a size; the others show once, few, many or a class for expanded clones.

abundance: medium-sized; v_gene: TRBV5-4; d_gene: -; j_gene: TRBJ2-7; CDR3nt: TGTGCCAGCAGCTTTTCCAGGGGCTCCTCCTACGAGCAGTACTTC; CDR3aa: CASSFSRGSSYEQYF
abundance: -; v_gene: TRBV28; d_gene: TRBD1; j_gene: TRBJ1-2; CDR3nt: TGTGCCAGCAGTTCAGGGGGCCTTGGCTACACCTTC; CDR3aa: CASSSGGLGYTF
abundance: -; v_gene: TRBV27; d_gene: -; j_gene: TRBJ2-1; CDR3nt: TGTGCCTATGGGGGTTCAAGGCTCTCCGAGCAGTTCTTC; CDR3aa: CAYGGSRLSEQFF
abundance: -; v_gene: TRBV4-3; d_gene: TRBD1; j_gene: TRBJ1-4; CDR3nt: TGCGCCAGCAGCCAGGAGGGGGCTGGGGAAAAACTGTTTTTT; CDR3aa: CASSQEGAGEKLFF
abundance: -; v_gene: TRBV4-3; d_gene: -; j_gene: TRBJ1-3; CDR3nt: TGCGCCAGCAGCCAAGATCTGGGGGCTTCTGGAAACACCATATATTTT; CDR3aa: CASSQDLGASGNTIYF
abundance: -; v_gene: TRBV18; d_gene: -; j_gene: TRBJ2-7; CDR3nt: TGTGCCAGCTCACCGGATGAAGGGGTCGGGCAGTACTTC; CDR3aa: CASSPDEGVGQYF
abundance: once; v_gene: TRBV4-1; d_gene: -; j_gene: TRBJ1-1; CDR3nt: TGCGCCAGCAGCCAAGACGCGGGGGCGCGGGGTGGGACTGAAGCTTTCTTT; CDR3aa: CASSQDAGARGGTEAFF
abundance: -; v_gene: TRBV21-1; d_gene: -; j_gene: TRBJ2-1; CDR3nt: TGTGCCAGCAGCGCCCACCCTCGGGAGGGCCGGTACAATGAGCAGTTCTTC; CDR3aa: CASSAHPREGRYNEQFF
abundance: -; v_gene: TRBV11-2; d_gene: -; j_gene: TRBJ1-1; CDR3nt: TGTGCCAGCAGCTTAGGAGGGGGTAGGCGGTACACTGAAGCTTTCTTT; CDR3aa: CASSLGGGRRYTEAFF
abundance: -; v_gene: TRBV19; d_gene: -; j_gene: TRBJ2-7; CDR3nt: TGTGCCAGTAGTCCCCGTGCAGGGAGCTACGAGCAGTACTTC; CDR3aa: CASSPRAGSYEQYF
abundance: -; v_gene: TRBV5-1; d_gene: -; j_gene: TRBJ1-1; CDR3nt: TGCGCCAGCAGCTTGTACAACACTGAAGCTTTCTTT; CDR3aa: CASSLYNTEAFF
abundance: -; v_gene: TRBV28; d_gene: -; j_gene: TRBJ2-7; CDR3nt: TGTGCCAGCAGACCGGACCAGCGCGAGCAGTACTTC; CDR3aa: CASRPDQREQYF
abundance: -; v_gene: TRBV7-9; d_gene: -; j_gene: TRBJ2-7; CDR3nt: TGTGCCAGCAGCTTAGTTGGTCTAGCGCCGTCCAACTTC; CDR3aa: CASSLVGLAPSNF
abundance: -; v_gene: TRBV2; d_gene: -; j_gene: TRBJ2-7; CDR3nt: TGTGCCAGCTACTCCAGGCGATACGAGCAGTACTTC; CDR3aa: CASYSRRYEQYF
abundance: -; v_gene: TRBV28; d_gene: -; j_gene: TRBJ1-2; CDR3nt: TGTGCCAGCAGCCTAATAGGAGGGTTTGACTATGGCTACACCTTC; CDR3aa: CASSLIGGFDYGYTF
abundance: -; v_gene: TRBV7-3; d_gene: -; j_gene: TRBJ1-1; CDR3nt: TGTGCCAGCAGCCCTGGACAGAGGAACACTGAAGCTTTCTTT; CDR3aa: CASSPGQRNTEAFF
abundance: -; v_gene: TRBV7-8; d_gene: TRBD2; j_gene: TRBJ2-5; CDR3nt: TGTGCCAGCAGCTTAGCGTATCGGGCTAGCGGGACTCAAGAGACCCAGTACTTC; CDR3aa: CASSLAYRASGTQETQYF
abundance: -; v_gene: TRBV4-2; d_gene: -; j_gene: TRBJ2-7; CDR3nt: TGTGCCAGCAGCCAACCAGGATACGAGCAGTACTTC; CDR3aa: CASSQPGYEQYF